This T cell receptor (beta chain) was captured by sequencing in a study of T cell changes during pregnancy in multiple sclerosis. Generated by immunoSEQ multiplex PCR, the TCRdb table keeps only in-frame clones and is missing some. The sample shows tens of thousands of clones, roughly nine tenths of them seen only once. This clone was seen a few times. The sequence was obtained from a female donor in good health, enrolled as a control in a pregnancy study. The source was peripheral blood, collected after pregnancy.

The chain's CDR3 is CASSLGAHTEAFF. Written as DNA, the CDR3 is TGTGCCAGCAGCTTAGGGGCGCACACTGAAGCTTTCTTT. The V call is TRBV11-2, the J call TRBJ1-1, with D unclear. Germline CDR1 reads SGHAT; CDR2 reads FQNNGV. This CDR3 contains 13 residues. The V gene lost 1 base and the J gene lost 3 bases, with 6 bases spanning the gap.